The present T cell receptor (beta chain) was sequenced within a study of T cell responses to AZD1222 COVID-19 vaccine. Repertoires were generated with immunoSEQ multiplex PCR, while TCRdb's copy carries only in-frame clones and drops some. The sample holds 150,000 to 200,000 clones; roughly 93% are singletons and the top ten take about 3.9%. Specimen: peripheral blood, collected on day 0 of AZD1222 vaccination. The TCR comes from an adult in good health.

Written as DNA, the CDR3 is TGTGCCAGCACCAGATCGACTAGTTCCGGGGAGCTGTTTTTT. As protein: CASTRSTSSGELFF. V is TRBV2 and J is TRBJ2-2; a possible D gene is TRBD2 (6 bases). The germline V gene has CDR1 SNHLY and CDR2 FYNNEI. The CDR3 contains 14 residues. V was trimmed by 7 bases and J by 6 bases, leaving 15 bases between them.